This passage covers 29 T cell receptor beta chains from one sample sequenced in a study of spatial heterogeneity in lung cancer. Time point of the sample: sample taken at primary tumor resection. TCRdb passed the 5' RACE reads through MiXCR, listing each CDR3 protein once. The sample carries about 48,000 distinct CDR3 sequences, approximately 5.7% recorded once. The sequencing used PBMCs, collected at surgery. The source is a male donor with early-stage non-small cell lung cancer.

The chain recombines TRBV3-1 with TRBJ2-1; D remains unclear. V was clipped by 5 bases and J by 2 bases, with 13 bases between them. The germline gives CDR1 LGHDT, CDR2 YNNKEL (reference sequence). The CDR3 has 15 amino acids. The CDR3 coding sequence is TGTGCCAGCAGCGCTTTACCGGTTCCCTACAATGAGCAGTTCTTC. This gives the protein CASSALPVPYNEQFF.

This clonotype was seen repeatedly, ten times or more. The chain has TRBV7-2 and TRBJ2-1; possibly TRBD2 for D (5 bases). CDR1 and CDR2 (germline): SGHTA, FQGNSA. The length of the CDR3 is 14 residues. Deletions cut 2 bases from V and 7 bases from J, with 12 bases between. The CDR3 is CASSLSRASNEQFF. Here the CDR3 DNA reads TGTGCCAGCAGCTTATCGCGGGCCAGTAATGAGCAGTTCTTC.

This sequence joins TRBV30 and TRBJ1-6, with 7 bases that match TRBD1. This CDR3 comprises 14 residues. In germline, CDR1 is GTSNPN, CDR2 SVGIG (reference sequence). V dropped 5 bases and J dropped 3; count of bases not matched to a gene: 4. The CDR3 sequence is CAWQGVDYNSPLHF. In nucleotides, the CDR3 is TGTGCCTGGCAGGGGGTCGACTATAATTCACCCCTCCACTTT.

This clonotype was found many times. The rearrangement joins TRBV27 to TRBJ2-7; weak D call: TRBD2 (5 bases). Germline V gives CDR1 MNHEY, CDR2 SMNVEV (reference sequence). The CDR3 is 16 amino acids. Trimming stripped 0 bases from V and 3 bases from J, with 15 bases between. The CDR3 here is CASSLSASGAHYEQYF. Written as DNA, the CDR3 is TGTGCCAGCAGTTTATCAGCGAGCGGAGCCCACTACGAGCAGTACTTC.

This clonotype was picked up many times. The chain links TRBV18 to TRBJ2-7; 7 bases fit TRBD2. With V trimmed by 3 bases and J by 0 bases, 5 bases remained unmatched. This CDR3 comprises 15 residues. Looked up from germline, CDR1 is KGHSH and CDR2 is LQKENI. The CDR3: CASSPSGRTSYEQYF. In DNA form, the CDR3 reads TGTGCCAGCTCACCTAGCGGGCGGACCTCCTACGAGCAGTACTTC.

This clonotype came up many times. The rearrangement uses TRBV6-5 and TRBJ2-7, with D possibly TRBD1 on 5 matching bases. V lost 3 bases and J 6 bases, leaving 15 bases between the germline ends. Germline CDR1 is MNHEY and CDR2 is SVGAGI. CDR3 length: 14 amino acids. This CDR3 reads CASSYRDRGCEQYF. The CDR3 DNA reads TGTGCCAGCAGTTATAGAGACAGAGGCTGCGAGCAGTACTTC.

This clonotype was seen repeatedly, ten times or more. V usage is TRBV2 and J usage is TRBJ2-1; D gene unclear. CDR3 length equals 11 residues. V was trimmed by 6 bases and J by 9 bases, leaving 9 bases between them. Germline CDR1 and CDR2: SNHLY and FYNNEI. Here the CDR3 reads CASSPATEQFF. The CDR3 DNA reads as TGTGCCAGCAGCCCCGCGACTGAGCAGTTCTTC.

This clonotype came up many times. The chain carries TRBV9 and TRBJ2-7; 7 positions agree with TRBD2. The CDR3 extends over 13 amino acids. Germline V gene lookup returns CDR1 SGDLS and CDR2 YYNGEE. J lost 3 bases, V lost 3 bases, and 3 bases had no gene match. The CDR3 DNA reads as TGTGCCAGCAGCGGCCGGGACTACTACGAGCAGTACTTC. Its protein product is CASSGRDYYEQYF. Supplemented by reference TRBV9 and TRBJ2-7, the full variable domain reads DSGVTQTPKHLITATGQRVTLRCSPRSGDLSVYWYQQSLDQGLQFLIQYYNGEERAKGNILERFSAQQFPDLHSELNLSSLELGDSALYFCASSGRDYYEQYFGPGTRLTVT.

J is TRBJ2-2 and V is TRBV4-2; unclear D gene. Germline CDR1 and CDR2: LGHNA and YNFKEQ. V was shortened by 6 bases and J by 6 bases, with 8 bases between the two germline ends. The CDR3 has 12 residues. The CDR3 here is CASSPRPGELFF. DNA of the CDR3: TGTGCCAGCAGTCCCAGGCCCGGGGAGCTGTTTTTT.

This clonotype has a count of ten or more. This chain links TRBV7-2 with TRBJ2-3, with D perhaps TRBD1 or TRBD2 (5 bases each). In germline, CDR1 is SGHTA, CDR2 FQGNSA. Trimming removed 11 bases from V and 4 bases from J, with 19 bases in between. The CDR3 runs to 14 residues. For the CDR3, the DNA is TGTGCCGTCCGCCTTGGGGGAGCGGCAGATACGCAGTATTTT. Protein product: CAVRLGGAADTQYF.

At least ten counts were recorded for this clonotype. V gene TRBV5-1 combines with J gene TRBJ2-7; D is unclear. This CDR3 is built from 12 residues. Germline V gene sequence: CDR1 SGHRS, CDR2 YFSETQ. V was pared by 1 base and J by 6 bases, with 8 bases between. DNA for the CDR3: TGCGCCAGCAGCTTGATTGGGCGCGAGCAGTACTTC. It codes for CASSLIGREQYF.

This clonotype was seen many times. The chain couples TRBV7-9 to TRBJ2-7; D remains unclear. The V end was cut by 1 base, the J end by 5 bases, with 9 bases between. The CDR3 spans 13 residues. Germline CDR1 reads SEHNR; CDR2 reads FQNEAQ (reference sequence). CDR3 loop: CASSLGQNNEQYF. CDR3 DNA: TGTGCCAGCAGCTTAGGCCAGAACAACGAGCAGTACTTC.

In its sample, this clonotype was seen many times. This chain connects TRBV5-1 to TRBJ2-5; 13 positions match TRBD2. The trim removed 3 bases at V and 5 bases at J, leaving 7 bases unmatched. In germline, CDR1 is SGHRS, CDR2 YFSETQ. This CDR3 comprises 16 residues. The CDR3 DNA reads TGCGCCAGCAGCTACAGGGGGACTAGCGGGACGGAGACCCAGTACTTC. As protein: CASSYRGTSGTETQYF.

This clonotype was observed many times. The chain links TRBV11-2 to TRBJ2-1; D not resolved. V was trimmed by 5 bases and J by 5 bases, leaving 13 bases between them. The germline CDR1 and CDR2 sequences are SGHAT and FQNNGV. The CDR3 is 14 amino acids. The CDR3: CASSPGSRDNEQFF. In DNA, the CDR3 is TGTGCCAGCAGCCCAGGCTCCAGAGACAATGAGCAGTTCTTC.

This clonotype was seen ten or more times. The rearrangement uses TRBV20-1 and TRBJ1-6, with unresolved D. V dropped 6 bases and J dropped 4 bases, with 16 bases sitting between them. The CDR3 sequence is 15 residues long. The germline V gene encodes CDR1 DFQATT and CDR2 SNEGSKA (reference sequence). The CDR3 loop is CSAQTTFEYNSPLHF. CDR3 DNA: TGCAGTGCCCAAACAACTTTTGAGTATAATTCACCCCTCCACTTT.

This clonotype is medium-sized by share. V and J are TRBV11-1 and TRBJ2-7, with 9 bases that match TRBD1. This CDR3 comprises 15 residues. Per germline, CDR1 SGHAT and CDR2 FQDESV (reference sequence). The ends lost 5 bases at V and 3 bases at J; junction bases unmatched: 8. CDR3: CASSAGTGIGYEQYF. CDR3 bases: TGTGCCAGCAGCGCCGGGACAGGGATTGGCTACGAGCAGTACTTC.

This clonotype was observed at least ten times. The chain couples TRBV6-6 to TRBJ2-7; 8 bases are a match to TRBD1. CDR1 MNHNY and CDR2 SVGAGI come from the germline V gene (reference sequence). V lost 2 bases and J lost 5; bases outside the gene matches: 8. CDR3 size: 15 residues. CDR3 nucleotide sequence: TGTGCCAGCAGTTACCCCGGACAGGGATCGGACGAGCAGTACTTC. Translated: CASSYPGQGSDEQYF.

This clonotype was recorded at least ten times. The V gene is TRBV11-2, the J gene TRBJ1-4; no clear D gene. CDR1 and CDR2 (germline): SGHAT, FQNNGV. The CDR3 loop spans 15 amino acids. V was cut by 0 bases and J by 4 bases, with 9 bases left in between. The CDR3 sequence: CASSLEGGVNEKLFF. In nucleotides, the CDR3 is TGTGCCAGCAGCTTAGAGGGCGGAGTTAATGAAAAACTGTTTTTT.

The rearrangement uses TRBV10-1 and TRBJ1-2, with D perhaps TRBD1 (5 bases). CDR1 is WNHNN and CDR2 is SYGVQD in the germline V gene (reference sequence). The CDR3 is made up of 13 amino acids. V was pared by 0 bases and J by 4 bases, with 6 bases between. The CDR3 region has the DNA TGCGCCAGCAGTGAGTCAACAGGCTATGGCTACACCTTC. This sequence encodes CASSESTGYGYTF.

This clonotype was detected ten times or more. The CDR3 sequence: CASSTGLSWTQYF. In DNA, the CDR3 is TGTGCCAGCAGCACCGGTCTGTCCTGGACCCAGTACTTC. The chain couples TRBV7-9 to TRBJ2-5; D remains ambiguous. This CDR3 has 13 residues. Germline lookup yields CDR1 SEHNR and CDR2 FQNEAQ (reference sequence). V lost 5 bases and J lost 7, with 14 bases in between.

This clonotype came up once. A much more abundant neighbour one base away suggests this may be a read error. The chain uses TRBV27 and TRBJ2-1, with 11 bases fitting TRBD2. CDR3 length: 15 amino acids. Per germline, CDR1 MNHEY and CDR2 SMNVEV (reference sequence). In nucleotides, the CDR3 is TGTGCCAGCAGTTCGGGACTAGCGGCCTACAATGTGCAGTTCTTC. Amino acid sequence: CASSSGLAAYNVQFF.

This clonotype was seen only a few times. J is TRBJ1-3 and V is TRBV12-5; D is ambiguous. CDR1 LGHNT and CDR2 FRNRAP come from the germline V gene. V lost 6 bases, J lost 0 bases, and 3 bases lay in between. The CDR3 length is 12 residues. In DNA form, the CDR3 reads TGTGCTAGTGGACTCTCTGGAAACACCATATATTTT. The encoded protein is CASGLSGNTIYF.

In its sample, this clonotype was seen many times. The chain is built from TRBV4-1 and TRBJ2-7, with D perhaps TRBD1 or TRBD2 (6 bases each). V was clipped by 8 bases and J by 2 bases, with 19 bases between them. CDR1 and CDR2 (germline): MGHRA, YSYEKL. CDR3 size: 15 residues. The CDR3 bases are TGCGCCAGCTCAAAGGAGGGGGACACAACCTACGAGCAGTACTTC. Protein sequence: CASSKEGDTTYEQYF.

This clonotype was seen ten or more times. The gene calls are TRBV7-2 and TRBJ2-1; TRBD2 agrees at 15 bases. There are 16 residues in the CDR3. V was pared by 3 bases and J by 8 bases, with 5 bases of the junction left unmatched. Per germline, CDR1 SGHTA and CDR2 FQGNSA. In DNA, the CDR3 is TGTGCCAGCAGCTTGTTGGGACTAGCGGGAGGCTATGAGCAGTTCTTC. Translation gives CASSLLGLAGGYEQFF.

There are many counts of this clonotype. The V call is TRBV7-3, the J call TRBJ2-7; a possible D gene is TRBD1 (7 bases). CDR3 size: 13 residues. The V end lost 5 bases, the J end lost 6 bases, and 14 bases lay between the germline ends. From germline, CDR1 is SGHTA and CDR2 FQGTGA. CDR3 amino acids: CASSPGGGSEQYF. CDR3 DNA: TGTGCCAGCAGCCCAGGGGGAGGCTCCGAGCAGTACTTC.

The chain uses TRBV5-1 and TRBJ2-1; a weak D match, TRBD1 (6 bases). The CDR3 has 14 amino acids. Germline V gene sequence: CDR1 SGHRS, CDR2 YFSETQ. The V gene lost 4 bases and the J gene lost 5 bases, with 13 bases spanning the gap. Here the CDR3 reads CASSDPQGNNEQFF. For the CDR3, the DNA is TGCGCCAGCAGCGACCCACAGGGTAACAATGAGCAGTTCTTC. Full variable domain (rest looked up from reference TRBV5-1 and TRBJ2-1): KAGVTQTPRYLIKTRGQQVTLSCSPISGHRSVSWYQQTPGQGLQFLFEYFSETQRNKGNFPGRFSGRQFSNSRSEMNVSTLELGDSALYLCASSDPQGNNEQFFGPGTRLTVL.

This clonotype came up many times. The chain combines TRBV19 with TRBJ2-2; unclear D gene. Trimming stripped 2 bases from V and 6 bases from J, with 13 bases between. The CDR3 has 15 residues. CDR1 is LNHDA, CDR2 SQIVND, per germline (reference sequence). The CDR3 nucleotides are TGTGCCAGTAGTATACTCGGTTTCATCGCCGGGGAGCTGTTTTTT. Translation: CASSILGFIAGELFF.

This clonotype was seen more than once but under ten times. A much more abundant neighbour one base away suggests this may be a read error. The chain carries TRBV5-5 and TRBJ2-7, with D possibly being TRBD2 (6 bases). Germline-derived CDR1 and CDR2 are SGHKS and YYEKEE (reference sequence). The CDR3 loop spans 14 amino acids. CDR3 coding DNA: TGTGTCAGCAGCTTGGTCGGGAGAGGCTACGAGCAGTACTTC. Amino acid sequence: CVSSLVGRGYEQYF.

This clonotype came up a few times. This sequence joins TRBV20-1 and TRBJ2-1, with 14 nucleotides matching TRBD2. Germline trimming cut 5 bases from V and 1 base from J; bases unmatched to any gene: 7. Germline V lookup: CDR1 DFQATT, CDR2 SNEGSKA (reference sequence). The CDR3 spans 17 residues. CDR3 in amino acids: CSASGTSGRWSYNEQFF. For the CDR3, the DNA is TGCAGTGCTTCAGGGACTAGCGGGAGATGGTCCTACAATGAGCAGTTCTTC.